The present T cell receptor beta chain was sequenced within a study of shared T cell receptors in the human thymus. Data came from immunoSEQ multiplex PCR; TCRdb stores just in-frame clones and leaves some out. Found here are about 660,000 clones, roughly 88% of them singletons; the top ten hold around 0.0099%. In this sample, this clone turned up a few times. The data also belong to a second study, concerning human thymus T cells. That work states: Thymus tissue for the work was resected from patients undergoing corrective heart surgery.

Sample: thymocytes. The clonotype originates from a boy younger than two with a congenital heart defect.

CDR3 DNA sequence: TGTGCCATCAGTGATGGCCTAGCGGGAGGAAGCCACGAGCAGTACTTC. This gives the protein CAISDGLAGGSHEQYF. V is TRBV10-3 and J is TRBJ2-7; 11 nucleotides align to TRBD2. The germline CDR1 and CDR2 sequences are ENHRY and SYGVKD. The CDR3 length is 16 residues. The V and J ends lost 3 bases and 5 bases, in that order; junction bases with no gene match: 9.